A selection of T cell receptor beta chains follows, all from one sample in a study of identical twins. MiXCR, applied by TCRdb to the 5' RACE reads, yields one record per CDR3 protein. This table has roughly 710,000 distinct CDR3 sequences, 6% to 6.5% appearing once. Sequencing input: naive T cells sorted from blood. Every receptor here comes from a man younger than 30 in good health. CDR3s include the opening cysteine and the closing phenylalanine or tryptophan. The D gene is left open where the match is weak. Clone size is given for some rows only: seen once, a few or many times, or a class if the clone is expanded.

d_gene	v_gene	len	j_gene	abundance	CDR3aa	CDR3nt
NA	TRBV12-3/TRBV12-4	12	TRBJ2-1	few	CASSLEDKEEFF	TGTGCCAGCAGTTTAGAGGACAAGGAAGAGTTCTTC
NA	TRBV10-3	13	TRBJ2-7	many	CAISGGHSYEQYF	TGTGCCATCAGTGGGGGGCACTCCTACGAGCAGTACTTC
NA	TRBV5-1	15	TRBJ1-4	NA	CASSSEDGTTEKLFF	TGCGCCAGCAGCTCGGAGGACGGTACTACTGAAAAACTGTTTTTT
TRBD2	TRBV19	14	TRBJ2-1	NA	CASSMTSGYNEQFF	TGTGCCAGTAGTATGACTAGCGGATACAATGAGCAGTTCTTC
NA	TRBV20-1	12	TRBJ1-1	NA	CSATGVYTEAFF	TGCAGTGCTACCGGGGTGTACACTGAAGCTTTCTTT
NA	TRBV24-1	15	TRBJ1-5	NA	CATSDPKTADQPQHF	TGTGCCACCAGTGACCCCAAAACCGCCGATCAGCCCCAGCATTTT
NA	TRBV7-3	15	TRBJ2-1	few	CASSLNGNGVGEQFF	TGTGCCAGCAGCTTAAATGGGAACGGGGTTGGTGAGCAGTTCTTC
NA	TRBV5-1	14	TRBJ2-2	many	CASSFPGGTGELFF	TGCGCCAGCAGCTTTCCAGGAGGTACCGGGGAGCTGTTTTTT
TRBD2	TRBV6-2/TRBV6-3	15	TRBJ2-2	many	CASTRGGLQAGELFF	TGTGCCAGCACTAGGGGAGGGCTCCAAGCCGGGGAGCTGTTTTTT
NA	TRBV25-1	12	TRBJ2-7	few	CASSEQYHEQYF	TGTGCCAGCAGTGAACAATACCACGAGCAGTACTTC
NA	TRBV20-1	13	TRBJ2-3	many	CSAREEFADTQYF	TGCAGTGCTAGAGAGGAGTTCGCAGATACGCAGTATTTT
TRBD2	TRBV5-1	15	TRBJ2-1	NA	CASSRGTSGSHEQFF	TGCGCCAGCAGCAGAGGGACTAGCGGGAGTCATGAGCAGTTCTTC
TRBD2	TRBV29-1	15	TRBJ2-7	many	CSVCGLGSNSYEQYF	TGCAGCGTTTGCGGACTAGGGAGTAACTCCTACGAGCAGTACTTC
NA	TRBV12-3/TRBV12-4	13	TRBJ1-1	few	CASQNYRGTEAFF	TGTGCCAGCCAAAACTATAGGGGCACTGAAGCTTTCTTT
NA	TRBV3-1	18	TRBJ1-5	NA	CASSQDIRDVYSNQPQHF	TGTGCCAGCAGCCAAGATATCCGGGACGTATATAGCAATCAGCCCCAGCATTTT
NA	TRBV29-1	18	TRBJ2-3	many	CSAGQSTKKGDLGDTQYF	TGCAGCGCTGGACAGAGCACCAAAAAAGGGGACTTGGGAGATACGCAGTATTTT
NA	TRBV7-9	14	TRBJ2-1	few	CASSLASHSGEQFF	TGTGCCAGCAGCTTAGCGTCCCACTCGGGGGAGCAGTTCTTC
TRBD2	TRBV20-1	15	TRBJ2-7	many	CSAPLSGVSSYEQYF	TGCAGTGCTCCACTTAGCGGGGTCAGCTCCTACGAGCAGTACTTC
NA	TRBV4-1	15	TRBJ2-1	many	CASSFLSTVYNEQFF	TGCGCCAGCAGTTTTCTAAGTACAGTATACAATGAGCAGTTCTTC
TRBD1	TRBV27	17	TRBJ1-5	NA	CASSPRARDRMTQPQHF	TGTGCCAGCTCTCCAAGGGCCCGGGACAGGATGACTCAGCCCCAGCATTTT
TRBD1	TRBV6-2/TRBV6-3	13	TRBJ1-1	NA	CASSYMDRDFAFF	TGTGCCAGCAGTTACATGGACAGGGACTTTGCTTTCTTT
NA	TRBV6-1	13	TRBJ1-6	few	CASGVYYNSPLHF	TGTGCCAGCGGGGTCTACTATAATTCACCCCTCCACTTT
NA	TRBV5-5	17	TRBJ2-1	many	CASSRGAHAGSYNEQFF	TGTGCCAGCAGCCGCGGGGCTCATGCGGGGTCTTACAATGAGCAGTTCTTC
TRBD1	TRBV28	16	TRBJ1-2	NA	CASSSFDRGPNYGYTF	TGTGCCAGCAGTTCTTTTGACAGGGGGCCGAACTATGGCTACACCTTC
NA	TRBV27	15	TRBJ2-1	few	CASSLPGLSSPEQFF	TGTGCCAGCAGCCTACCGGGACTGAGCTCCCCTGAGCAGTTCTTC
NA	TRBV6-5	14	TRBJ1-3	many	CASTSGTSGNTIYF	TGTGCCAGCACTTCCGGCACCTCTGGAAACACCATATATTTT
TRBD2	TRBV5-1	16	TRBJ2-5	few	CASSLAGGLAKETQYF	TGCGCCAGCAGCTTGGCCGGGGGACTAGCGAAAGAGACCCAGTACTTC
TRBD1	TRBV12-3/TRBV12-4	15	TRBJ1-5	many	CASRRDRGSNQPQHF	TGTGCCAGCAGACGGGACAGAGGTAGCAATCAGCCCCAGCATTTT
NA	TRBV12-3/TRBV12-4	15	TRBJ2-3	many	CASSFDGMSTDTQYF	TGTGCCAGCAGTTTCGATGGCATGAGCACAGATACGCAGTATTTT
NA	TRBV15	16	TRBJ1-4	few	CATSRGQGPLDEKLFF	TGTGCCACCAGCAGAGGCCAGGGGCCTTTGGATGAAAAACTGTTTTTT
TRBD1	TRBV12-3/TRBV12-4	14	TRBJ1-5	many	CASSPDRGNQPQHF	TGTGCCAGCAGCCCGGACAGGGGCAATCAGCCCCAGCATTTT
NA	TRBV7-2	13	TRBJ2-1	many	CASSAVSYNEQFF	TGTGCCAGCAGCGCGGTGTCCTACAATGAGCAGTTCTTC
TRBD1	TRBV4-3	16	TRBJ2-1	many	CASSGLDRAARNEQFF	TGCGCCAGCAGCGGGTTAGACAGGGCAGCCCGCAATGAGCAGTTCTTC
TRBD2	TRBV27	14	TRBJ2-1	NA	CASTPGLARGEQFF	TGTGCCAGCACCCCTGGACTAGCGAGGGGCGAGCAGTTCTTC
NA	TRBV12-3/TRBV12-4	12	TRBJ1-1	NA	CASSRTGQGAFF	TGTGCCAGCAGTCGCACGGGACAAGGAGCTTTCTTT
TRBD1	TRBV12-3/TRBV12-4	13	TRBJ1-3	many	CASNGQGENTIYF	TGTGCCAGCAACGGACAGGGAGAAAACACCATATATTTT
NA	TRBV12-3/TRBV12-4	12	TRBJ2-5	many	CASTLGEETQYF	TGTGCCAGCACCCTCGGTGAAGAGACCCAGTACTTC
TRBD1	TRBV5-4	15	TRBJ1-6	few	CASSSGGQGNSPLHF	TGTGCCAGCAGCTCGGGCGGACAGGGTAATTCACCCCTCCACTTT
NA	TRBV25-1	15	TRBJ2-1	many	CASSEQMLGPEEQFF	TGTGCCAGCAGTGAACAGATGCTTGGTCCGGAAGAGCAGTTCTTC
NA	TRBV12-3/TRBV12-4	15	TRBJ1-2	many	CASRLTQQGPYGYTF	TGTGCCAGCCGTTTGACCCAACAGGGCCCCTATGGCTACACCTTC
NA	TRBV11-3	15	TRBJ2-3	few	CASSLVWQKEDTQYF	TGTGCCAGCAGCTTAGTGTGGCAGAAAGAAGATACGCAGTATTTT
TRBD2	TRBV5-1	16	TRBJ2-1	NA	CASSLDRLADYNEQFF	TGCGCCAGCAGCTTGGACCGACTAGCGGACTACAATGAGCAGTTCTTC
NA	TRBV12-3/TRBV12-4	14	TRBJ1-1	few	CASSLQAVDTEAFF	TGTGCCAGCAGCCTACAGGCGGTAGACACTGAAGCTTTCTTT
NA	TRBV12-3/TRBV12-4	13	TRBJ1-2	many	CASRLTGPGGYTF	TGTGCCAGCAGACTTACAGGGCCGGGTGGCTACACCTTC
TRBD2	TRBV12-3/TRBV12-4	17	TRBJ2-2	many	CASSLTSGRGTTGELFF	TGTGCCAGCAGTTTGACTAGCGGGAGGGGTACCACCGGGGAGCTGTTTTTT
TRBD1	TRBV15	14	TRBJ2-1	many	CATSRGQGAFEQFF	TGTGCCACCAGCAGAGGACAGGGGGCTTTTGAGCAGTTCTTC
NA	TRBV5-1	17	TRBJ2-3	NA	CASSLGSAGVSTDTQYF	TGCGCCAGCAGCTTGGGGTCGGCAGGCGTTAGCACAGATACGCAGTATTTT